This T cell receptor beta chain is drawn from a study of radiotherapy plus CTLA-4 blockade in lung cancer. Whole-study findings and limits: Clones of tumor-derived TCRs expanded in blood after radiotherapy plus ipilimumab. The authors reported that early blood T cell clone dynamics, with interferon-beta, best predicted response.

A remark on this clone: Its specificity is not known.

Assay: immunoSEQ multiplex PCR; the TCRdb copy retains only in-frame clones and omits some. The sample contains tens of thousands of clones, 84% of which appear only once. This CDR3 has 14 amino acids. CDR1 is MDHEN, CDR2 SYDVKM, per germline. With V trimmed by 6 bases and J by 1 base, 3 bases remained unmatched. The sample consisted of peripheral blood, taken from a patient treated with radiotherapy plus ipilimumab. The chain uses TRBV28 and TRBJ2-5; 9 bases are shared with TRBD1. The source of this sequence is a human donor with non-small cell lung cancer whose response to radiotherapy plus ipilimumab could not be evaluated. CDR3: CASSRDRVQETQYF. The CDR3 DNA reads TGTGCCAGCAGCCGGGACAGGGTCCAAGAGACCCAGTACTTC.